The rows below give T cell receptor beta chains drawn from one sample of a study of blood T cell repertoires in COVID-19. Only in-frame clones appear in the TCRdb table, and some are missing; sequencing was by immunoSEQ multiplex PCR. The sample has 30,000 to 40,000 clones; 80% to 90% are singletons. Sequencing was carried out using peripheral blood. Receptors were obtained from a man aged 45 to 65 with acute or convalescent COVID-19. Each CDR3 is given with its conserved first and last residue. The D gene is left open where the match is weak. Size is omitted from some rows. Given values are once, few, many or a class for expanded clones.

v_call	clone_size	d_call	j_call	cdr3_nt	cdr3_aa
TRBV7-9	NA	TRBD1	TRBJ2-2	TGTGCCAGCAGCTACCGGGACAGGGAGGCCGGGGAGCTGTTTTTT	CASSYRDREAGELFF
TRBV2	NA	TRBD2	TRBJ2-3	TGTGCCAGCAGTGAAGCCGGACTAGCGGTGAGCACAGATACGCAGTATTTT	CASSEAGLAVSTDTQYF
TRBV30	NA	NA	TRBJ1-1	TGTGCCTGGAGTATGGAACAGGCCACTGAAGCTTTCTTT	CAWSMEQATEAFF
TRBV30	NA	TRBD1	TRBJ2-3	TGTGCCTGGAGTGCTCCAAAATTCACCGGGACAGGGGGTGATACGCAGTATTTT	CAWSAPKFTGTGGDTQYF
TRBV2	NA	TRBD1	TRBJ1-5	TGTGCCAGCAGTGAAGACGGGACAGGTGGTCAGCCCCAGCATTTT	CASSEDGTGGQPQHF
TRBV19	NA	NA	TRBJ1-5	TGTGCCAGTAGTATAGTTTCCAGGGCTCAGCCCCAGCATTTT	CASSIVSRAQPQHF
TRBV9	NA	TRBD2	TRBJ2-7	TGTGCCAGCAGCGTAGATGTACTAGCGCAGCAGTACTTC	CASSVDVLAQQYF
TRBV24-1	once	TRBD2	TRBJ2-1	TGTGCCACCAGTGATTTTCCCCTGGGAGGGGTCCATGAGCAGTTCTTC	CATSDFPLGGVHEQFF
TRBV27	NA	NA	TRBJ2-7	TGTGCCAGCGGTGGGGCTTGGGAGCAGTACTTC	CASGGAWEQYF
TRBV6-2/TRBV6-3	NA	NA	TRBJ2-7	TGTGCCAGCAGTCCCCCCCCTAGCGCCCACGAGCAGTACTTC	CASSPPPSAHEQYF
TRBV10-1	few	NA	TRBJ2-7	TGCGCCAGCAGTGAGGACTTCTCCTACGAGCAGTACTTC	CASSEDFSYEQYF
TRBV6-4	NA	NA	TRBJ2-3	TGTGCCAGCAGTGACTCGGCCAGCGGGAGCACAGATACGCAGTATTTT	CASSDSASGSTDTQYF
TRBV5-1	NA	NA	TRBJ2-2	TGCGCCAGCAGCTTGGAGGACAGCACCGGGGAGCTGTTTTTT	CASSLEDSTGELFF
TRBV6-1	NA	NA	TRBJ1-1	TGTGCCAGCAGTGAAGTTCCAGGGATGAACACTGAAGCTTTCTTT	CASSEVPGMNTEAFF
TRBV7-7	NA	TRBD2	TRBJ2-1	TGTGCCAGCAGCTTAGAATTGTCTAGCGGGGCTTATGAGCAGTTCTTC	CASSLELSSGAYEQFF
TRBV11-2	NA	TRBD1	TRBJ2-7	TGTGCCAGCAGCTCTATAAATACCAGACGGGACAGGGGGTCCTACGAGCAGTACTTC	CASSSINTRRDRGSYEQYF
TRBV30	NA	NA	TRBJ1-2	TGTGCCTGGACCCCCGACTATGGCTACACCTTC	CAWTPDYGYTF
TRBV6-2/TRBV6-3	NA	NA	TRBJ2-7	TGTGCCAGCAGTCATCAGGGCGGCGAGCAGTACTTC	CASSHQGGEQYF
TRBV18	NA	NA	TRBJ2-6	TGTGCCAGCTCACAGGGACTGTTCGGAGCCAACGTCCTGACTTTC	CASSQGLFGANVLTF
TRBV19	NA	TRBD2	TRBJ2-4	TGTGCCAGTAGTACCGACCAGCGGGGTGGGGGAAACATTCAGTACTTC	CASSTDQRGGGNIQYF
TRBV6-6	NA	NA	TRBJ2-1	TGTGCCACCTCAAAGGGAGGCCCCTACAATGAGCAGTTCTTC	CATSKGGPYNEQFF
TRBV19	few	NA	TRBJ1-3	TGTGCCAGTAGTACCACGGTTGAAAACACCATATATTTT	CASSTTVENTIYF
TRBV11-2	NA	NA	TRBJ1-2	TGTGCCAGCAGCTTAGGTGGTCAGAACTATGGCTACACCTTC	CASSLGGQNYGYTF
TRBV9	NA	TRBD2	TRBJ2-1	TGTGCCAGCAGCCCCGGGACTAGCGGGGGGTCCCCCGGGTCCTACAATGAGCAGTTCTTC	CASSPGTSGGSPGSYNEQFF
TRBV2	NA	NA	TRBJ1-1	TGTGCCAGCACGCCGGAGATGAACACTGAAGCTTTCTTT	CASTPEMNTEAFF
TRBV4-1	NA	TRBD1	TRBJ2-7	TGCGCCAGCAGCCGTACAGGGGGAAAGACGTACGAGCAGTACTTC	CASSRTGGKTYEQYF
TRBV28	NA	TRBD1	TRBJ1-2	TGTGCCAGCACCCCGGACAGGGAAGATTGGGGCTACACCTTC	CASTPDREDWGYTF
TRBV19	NA	NA	TRBJ1-5	TGTGCCAGTAGTATAGAGTGGTCACAGTCCAATCAGCCCCAGCATTTT	CASSIEWSQSNQPQHF
TRBV19	NA	NA	TRBJ2-1	TGTGCCAGTAGTATAGATCAGGGCTACTCCTACAATGAGCAGTTCTTC	CASSIDQGYSYNEQFF
TRBV4-1	NA	NA	TRBJ1-3	TGCGCCAGCAGCCAAGAGACAAGGGGAAACACCATATATTTT	CASSQETRGNTIYF
TRBV18	NA	NA	TRBJ1-5	TGTGCCAGCTCACCCGACCAGGGAAACCAGCCCCAGCATTTT	CASSPDQGNQPQHF
TRBV7-8	NA	TRBD1	TRBJ1-1	TGTGCCAGCAGCTTAGGGGCGACAGGGACAGGTGAAGCTTTCTTT	CASSLGATGTGEAFF
TRBV19	few	NA	TRBJ1-2	TGTGCCAGTAGTCCCACAGGGAACTATGGCTACACCTTC	CASSPTGNYGYTF
TRBV6-5	NA	NA	TRBJ2-5	TGTGCCAGCAGTTACTCCAATGAAGAGACCCAGTACTTC	CASSYSNEETQYF
TRBV4-1	NA	NA	TRBJ2-1	TGCGCCAGCAGCCAAGTAAAGGACAGATTAAATGAGCAGTTCTTC	CASSQVKDRLNEQFF
TRBV7-3	NA	TRBD2	TRBJ2-2	TGTGCCAGCAGCTTAAATGGGAGGGCCTCTGGGGAGCTGTTTTTT	CASSLNGRASGELFF
TRBV18	NA	NA	TRBJ2-5	TGTGCCAGCTCACCAGGGGCTGCGGAAGAGACCCAGTACTTC	CASSPGAAEETQYF
TRBV28	NA	NA	TRBJ2-7	TGTGCCAGCAGTACTAAGACAGGTCCATCGTACGAGCAGTACTTC	CASSTKTGPSYEQYF
TRBV29-1	NA	TRBD1	TRBJ1-2	TGCAGCGGTGGGACAGGGGGCTTTGATGGCTACACCTTC	CSGGTGGFDGYTF
TRBV5-1	NA	NA	TRBJ1-6	TGCGCCAGCAGCCGGATAACAGGGACGAGTTCACCCCTCCACTTT	CASSRITGTSSPLHF